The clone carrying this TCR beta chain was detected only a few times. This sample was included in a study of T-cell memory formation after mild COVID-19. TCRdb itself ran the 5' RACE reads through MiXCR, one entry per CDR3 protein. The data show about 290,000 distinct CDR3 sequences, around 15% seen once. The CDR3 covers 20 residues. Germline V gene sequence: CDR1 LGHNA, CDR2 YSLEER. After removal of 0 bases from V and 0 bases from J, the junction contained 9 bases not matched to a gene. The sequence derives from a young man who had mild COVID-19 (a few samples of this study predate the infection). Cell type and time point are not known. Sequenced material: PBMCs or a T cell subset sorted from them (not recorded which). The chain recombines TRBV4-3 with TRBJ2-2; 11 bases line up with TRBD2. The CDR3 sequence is CASSQDALAGGYSNTGELFF. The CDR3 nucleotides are TGCGCCAGCAGCCAAGATGCGCTAGCGGGGGGCTATTCGAACACCGGGGAGCTGTTTTTT.